Sequencing of this T cell receptor (beta chain) was carried out in a study of cytomegalovirus exposure and HLA in healthy donors. Overall study results and limits: Associated with HLA alleles at 0.05 false discovery rate in a later analysis were 16,951 TCR beta sequences. An ancestry cluster, one associated with Asian ancestry, reportedly showed fewer N-insertions than the approximately 670-donor mean in a later analysis.

Germline V gives CDR1 SGDLS, CDR2 YYNGEE. The trim removed 0 bases at V and 1 base at J, leaving 1 base unmatched. This CDR3 has 15 residues. The PCR employed 60 Vbeta primers together with 13 Jbeta primers. Using immunoSEQ multiplex PCR, the repertoire was profiled, and TCRdb retains in-frame clones only, with some absent. The sample lists more than 150,000 clones, approximately 80% occurring once. About this clone: The antigen remains unidentified.

The specimen sequenced was PBMCs. The TCR originated in a boy younger than 18 in good health and CMV-seronegative. The rearrangement uses TRBV9 and TRBJ1-1; TRBD1 matches at 9 bases. CDR3 in amino acids: CASSVGDRENTEAFF. As DNA, the CDR3 is TGTGCCAGCAGCGTAGGGGACAGGGAGAACACTGAAGCTTTCTTT.